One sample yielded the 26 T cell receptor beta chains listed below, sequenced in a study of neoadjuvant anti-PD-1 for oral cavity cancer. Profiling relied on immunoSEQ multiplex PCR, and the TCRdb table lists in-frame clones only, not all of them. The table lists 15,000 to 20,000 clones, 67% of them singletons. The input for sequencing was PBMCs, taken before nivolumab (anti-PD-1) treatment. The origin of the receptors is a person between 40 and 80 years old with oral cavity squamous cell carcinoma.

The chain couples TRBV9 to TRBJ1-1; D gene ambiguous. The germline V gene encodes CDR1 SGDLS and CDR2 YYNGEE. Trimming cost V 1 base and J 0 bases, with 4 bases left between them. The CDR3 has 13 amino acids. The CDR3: CASSVTVNTEAFF. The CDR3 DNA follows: TGTGCCAGCAGCGTAACTGTGAACACTGAAGCTTTCTTT.

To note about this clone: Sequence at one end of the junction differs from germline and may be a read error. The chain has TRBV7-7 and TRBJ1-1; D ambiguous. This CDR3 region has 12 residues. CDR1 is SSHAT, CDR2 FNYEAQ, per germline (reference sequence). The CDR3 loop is CASSLGETEAFF. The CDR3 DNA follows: TGTGCTAGCAGCTTAGGAGAGACTGAAGCTTTCTTT.

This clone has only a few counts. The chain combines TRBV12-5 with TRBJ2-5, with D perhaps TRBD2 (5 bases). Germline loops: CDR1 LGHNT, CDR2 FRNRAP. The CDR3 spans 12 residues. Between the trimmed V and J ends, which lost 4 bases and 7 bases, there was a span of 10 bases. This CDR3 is CASGSGWGTQYF. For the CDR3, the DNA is TGTGCTAGTGGTTCGGGATGGGGGACCCAGTACTTC.

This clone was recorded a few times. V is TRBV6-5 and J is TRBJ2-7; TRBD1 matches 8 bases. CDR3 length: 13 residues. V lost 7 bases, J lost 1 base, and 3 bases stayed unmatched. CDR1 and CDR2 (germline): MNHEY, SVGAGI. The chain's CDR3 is CASKRQGSYEQYF. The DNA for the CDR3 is TGTGCCAGCAAGCGACAGGGGTCCTACGAGCAGTACTTC.

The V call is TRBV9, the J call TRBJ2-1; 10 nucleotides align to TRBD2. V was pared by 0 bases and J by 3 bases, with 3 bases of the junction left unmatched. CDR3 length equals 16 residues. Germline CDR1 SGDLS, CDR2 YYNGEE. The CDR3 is CASSVGVAGGYNEQFF. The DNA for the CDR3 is TGTGCCAGCAGCGTAGGGGTAGCGGGAGGCTACAATGAGCAGTTCTTC. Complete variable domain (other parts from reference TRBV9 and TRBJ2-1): DSGVTQTPKHLITATGQRVTLRCSPRSGDLSVYWYQQSLDQGLQFLIQYYNGEERAKGNILERFSAQQFPDLHSELNLSSLELGDSALYFCASSVGVAGGYNEQFFGPGTRLTVL.

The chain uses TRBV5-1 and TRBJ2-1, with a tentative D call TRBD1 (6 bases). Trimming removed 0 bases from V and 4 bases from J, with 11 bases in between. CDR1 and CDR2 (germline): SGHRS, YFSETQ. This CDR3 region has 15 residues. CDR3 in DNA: TGCGCCAGCAGCTTGGAGGGGGAACTGTACAATGAGCAGTTCTTC. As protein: CASSLEGELYNEQFF.

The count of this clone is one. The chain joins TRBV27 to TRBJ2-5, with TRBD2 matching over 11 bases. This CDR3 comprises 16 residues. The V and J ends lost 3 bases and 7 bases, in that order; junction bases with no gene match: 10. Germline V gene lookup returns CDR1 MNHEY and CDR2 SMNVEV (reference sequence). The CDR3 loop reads CASSLGSGRVMGTQYF. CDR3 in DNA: TGTGCCAGCAGTTTGGGTAGCGGGAGGGTTATGGGGACCCAGTACTTC.

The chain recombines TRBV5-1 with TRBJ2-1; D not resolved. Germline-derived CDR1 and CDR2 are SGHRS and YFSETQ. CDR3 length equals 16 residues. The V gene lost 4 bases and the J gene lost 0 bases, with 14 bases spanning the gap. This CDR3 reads CASSPRTGSSYNEQFF. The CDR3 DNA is TGCGCCAGCAGCCCTCGGACGGGTAGCTCCTACAATGAGCAGTTCTTC.

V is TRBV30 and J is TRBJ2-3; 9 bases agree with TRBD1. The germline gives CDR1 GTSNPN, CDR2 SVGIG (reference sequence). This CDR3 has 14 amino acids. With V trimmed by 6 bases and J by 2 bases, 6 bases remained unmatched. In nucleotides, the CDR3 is TGTGCCTGCCCGGGACAGGGAAACACAGATACGCAGTATTTT. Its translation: CACPGQGNTDTQYF.

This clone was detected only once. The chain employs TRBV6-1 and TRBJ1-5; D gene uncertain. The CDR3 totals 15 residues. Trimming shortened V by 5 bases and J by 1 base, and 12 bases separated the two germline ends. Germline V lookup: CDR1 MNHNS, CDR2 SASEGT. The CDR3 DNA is TGTGCCAGCAGTACCACCCGGACGAGCAATCAGCCCCAGCATTTT. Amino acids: CASSTTRTSNQPQHF.

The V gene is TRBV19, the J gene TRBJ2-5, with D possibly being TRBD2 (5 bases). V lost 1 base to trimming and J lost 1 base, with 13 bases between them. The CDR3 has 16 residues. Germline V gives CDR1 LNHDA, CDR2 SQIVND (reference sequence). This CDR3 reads CASSIGRVGFQETQYF. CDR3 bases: TGTGCCAGTAGTATAGGGCGGGTGGGCTTCCAAGAGACCCAGTACTTC.

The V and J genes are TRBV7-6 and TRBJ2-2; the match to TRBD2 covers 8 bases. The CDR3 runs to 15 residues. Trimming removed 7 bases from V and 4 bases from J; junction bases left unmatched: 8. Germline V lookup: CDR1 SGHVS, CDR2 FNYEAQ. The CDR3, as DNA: TGTGCCAGCATCCCCACCAGCGGGGGCACCGGGGAGCTGTTTTTT. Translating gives CASIPTSGGTGELFF.

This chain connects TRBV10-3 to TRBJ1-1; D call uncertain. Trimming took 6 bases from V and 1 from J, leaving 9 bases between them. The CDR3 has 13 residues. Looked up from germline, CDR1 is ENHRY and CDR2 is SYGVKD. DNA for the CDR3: TGTGCCATCAGATTGGAGGAGAACACTGAAGCTTTCTTT. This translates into CAIRLEENTEAFF.

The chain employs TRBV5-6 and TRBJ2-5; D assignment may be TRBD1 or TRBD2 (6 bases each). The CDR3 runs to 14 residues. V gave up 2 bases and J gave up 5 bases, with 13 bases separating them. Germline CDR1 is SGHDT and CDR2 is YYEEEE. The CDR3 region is CASSFLQGGETQYF. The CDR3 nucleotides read TGTGCCAGCAGCTTCCTACAGGGAGGCGAGACCCAGTACTTC.

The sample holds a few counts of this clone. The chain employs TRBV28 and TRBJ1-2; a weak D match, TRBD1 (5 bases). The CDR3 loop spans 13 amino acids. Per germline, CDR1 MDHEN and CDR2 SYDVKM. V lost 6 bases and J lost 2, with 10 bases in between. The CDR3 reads CASRLGGNYGYTF. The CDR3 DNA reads TGTGCCAGCAGACTTGGGGGAAACTATGGCTACACCTTC.

CDR3 protein: CASSPGHNSYEQYF. In DNA, the CDR3 is TGTGCCAGCAGCCCGGGTCACAACTCCTACGAGCAGTACTTC. This chain connects TRBV11-2 to TRBJ2-7; D unclear. Germline loops: CDR1 SGHAT, CDR2 FQNNGV. The CDR3 sequence is 14 residues long. Trimming took 5 bases from V and 0 from J, leaving 11 bases between them.

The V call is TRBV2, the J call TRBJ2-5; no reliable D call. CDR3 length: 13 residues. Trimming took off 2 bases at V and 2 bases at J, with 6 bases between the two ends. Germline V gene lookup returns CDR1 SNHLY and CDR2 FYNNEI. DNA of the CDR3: TGTGCCAGCAGTGAACAGAGTCAAGAGACCCAGTACTTC. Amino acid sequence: CASSEQSQETQYF. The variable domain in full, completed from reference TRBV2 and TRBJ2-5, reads EPEVTQTPSHQVTQMGQEVILRCVPISNHLYFYWYRQILGQKVEFLVSFYNNEISEKSEIFDDQFSVERPDGSNFTLKIRSTKLEDSAMYFCASSEQSQETQYFGPGTRLLVL.

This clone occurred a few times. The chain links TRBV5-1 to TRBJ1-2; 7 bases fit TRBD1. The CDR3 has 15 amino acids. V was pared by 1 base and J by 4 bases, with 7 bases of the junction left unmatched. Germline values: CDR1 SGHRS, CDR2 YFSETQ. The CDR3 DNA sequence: TGCGCCAGCAGCTTGCGGACAGGAGGCAGCTATGGCTACACCTTC. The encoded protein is CASSLRTGGSYGYTF. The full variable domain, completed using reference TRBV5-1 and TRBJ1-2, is KAGVTQTPRYLIKTRGQQVTLSCSPISGHRSVSWYQQTPGQGLQFLFEYFSETQRNKGNFPGRFSGRQFSNSRSEMNVSTLELGDSALYLCASSLRTGGSYGYTFGSGTRLTVV.

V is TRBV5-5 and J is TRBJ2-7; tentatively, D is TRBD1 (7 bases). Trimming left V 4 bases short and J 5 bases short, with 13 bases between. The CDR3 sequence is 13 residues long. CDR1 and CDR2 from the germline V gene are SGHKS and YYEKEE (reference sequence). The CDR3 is CASSKDRTNEQYF. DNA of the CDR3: TGTGCCAGCAGCAAGGACAGGACTAACGAGCAGTACTTC.

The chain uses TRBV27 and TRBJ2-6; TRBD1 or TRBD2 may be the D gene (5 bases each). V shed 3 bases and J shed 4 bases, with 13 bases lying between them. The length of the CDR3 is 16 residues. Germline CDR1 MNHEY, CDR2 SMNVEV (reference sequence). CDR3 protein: CASSLYGGTGANVLTF. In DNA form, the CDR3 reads TGTGCCAGCAGTTTGTATGGGGGTACGGGGGCCAACGTCCTGACTTTC.

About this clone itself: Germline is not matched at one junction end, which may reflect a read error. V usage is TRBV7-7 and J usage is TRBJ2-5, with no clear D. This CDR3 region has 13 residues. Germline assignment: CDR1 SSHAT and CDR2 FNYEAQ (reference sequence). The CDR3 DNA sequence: TGTGCTAGCAGCTCAGGTTTGGCAGAGACCCAGTACTTC. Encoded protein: CASSSGLAETQYF.

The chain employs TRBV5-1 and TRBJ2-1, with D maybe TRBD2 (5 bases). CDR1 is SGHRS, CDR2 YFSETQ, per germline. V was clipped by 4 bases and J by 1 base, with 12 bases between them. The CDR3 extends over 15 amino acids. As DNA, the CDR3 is TGCGCCAGCAGCCCGGACTTAGTGTCCTACAATGAGCAGTTCTTC. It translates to CASSPDLVSYNEQFF.

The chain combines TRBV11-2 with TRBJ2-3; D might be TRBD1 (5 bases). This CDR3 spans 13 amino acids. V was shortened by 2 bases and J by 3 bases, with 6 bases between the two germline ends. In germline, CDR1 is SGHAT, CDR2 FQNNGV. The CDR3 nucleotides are TGTGCCAGCAGCTTACAGGGTACAGATACGCAGTATTTT. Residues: CASSLQGTDTQYF.

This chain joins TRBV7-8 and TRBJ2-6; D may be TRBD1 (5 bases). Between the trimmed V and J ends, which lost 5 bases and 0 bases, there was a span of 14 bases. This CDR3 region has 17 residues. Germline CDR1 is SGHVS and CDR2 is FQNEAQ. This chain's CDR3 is CASSPWQGRSGANVLTF. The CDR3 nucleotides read TGTGCCAGCAGCCCTTGGCAGGGTCGCTCTGGGGCCAACGTCCTGACTTTC.

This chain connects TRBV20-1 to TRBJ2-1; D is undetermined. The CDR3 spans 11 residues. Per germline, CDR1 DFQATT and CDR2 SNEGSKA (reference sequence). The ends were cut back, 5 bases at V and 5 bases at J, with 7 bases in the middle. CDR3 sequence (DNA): TGCAGTGCTGAATGGGACAATGAGCAGTTCTTC. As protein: CSAEWDNEQFF.

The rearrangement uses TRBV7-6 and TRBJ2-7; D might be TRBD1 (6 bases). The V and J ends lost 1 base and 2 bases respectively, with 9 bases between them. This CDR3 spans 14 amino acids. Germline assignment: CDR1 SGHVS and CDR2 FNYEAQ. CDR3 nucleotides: TGTGCCAGCAGCTTAGGGGACACTACCTACGAGCAGTACTTC. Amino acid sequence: CASSLGDTTYEQYF.